The TCR beta chain described here comes from a study of shared clonotypes between healthy human individuals. The V gene's germline CDR1 is GTSNPN and CDR2 SVGIG (reference sequence). CDR3 length equals 13 residues. V shed 4 bases, J shed 4 bases, and the junction held 4 bases outside the gene matches. A word on this clone: What it recognizes is unknown.

The study, taken as a whole, reports: Rarefaction curves obtained for sorted subsets showed sequencing incomplete despite large depth. The study sampled only blood, and tissue repertoires likely differ.

Here immunoSEQ multiplex PCR was the method, and the copy in TCRdb shows in-frame clones only, minus some. The sample lists approximately 2.4 million clones; under 97% were seen once. The chain recombines TRBV30 with TRBJ1-3, with 7 bases fitting TRBD1. This receptor was obtained from a man younger than 30 in good health. The sample taken for sequencing was naive CD4+ T cells sorted from blood. Indicated subset: CD45RA+ positively selected. The CDR3 protein is CAWTWDRGNTIYF. The CDR3 DNA follows: TGTGCCTGGACATGGGACAGAGGAAACACCATATATTTT.